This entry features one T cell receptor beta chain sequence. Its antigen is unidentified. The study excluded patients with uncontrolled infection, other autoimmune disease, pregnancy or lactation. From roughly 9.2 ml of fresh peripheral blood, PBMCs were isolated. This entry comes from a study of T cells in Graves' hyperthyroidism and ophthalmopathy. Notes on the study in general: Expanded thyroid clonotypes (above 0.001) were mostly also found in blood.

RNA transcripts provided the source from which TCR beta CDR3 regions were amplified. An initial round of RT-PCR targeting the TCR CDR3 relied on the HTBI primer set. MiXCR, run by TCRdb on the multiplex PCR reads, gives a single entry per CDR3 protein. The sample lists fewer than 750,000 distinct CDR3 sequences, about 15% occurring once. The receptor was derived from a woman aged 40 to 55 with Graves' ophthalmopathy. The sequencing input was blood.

In DNA form, the CDR3 reads TGCGCCAGCAGCCAAGTGGCAATACAGGATTCACCCCTCCACTTT. It specifies CASSQVAIQDSPLHF. The chain links TRBV4-3 to TRBJ1-6; maybe TRBD1 (5 bases). The CDR3 contains 15 residues. Germline V lookup: CDR1 LGHNA, CDR2 YSLEER. Trimming took 1 base from V and 8 from J, leaving 12 bases between them.